Described below is a single T cell receptor (beta chain) sequence and its context. These data are taken from a study of blood T cell repertoires in COVID-19. Study as a whole: The United States, Italy and Spain supplied acute and convalescent COVID-19 samples. PBMCs, B-cell-depleted T cells, or T cells were the source of the cDNA or gDNA that made up the material.

Original analysis: Amplification with reference gene primers provided the estimates of nucleated cell counts. Assay: immunoSEQ multiplex PCR; the TCRdb copy retains only in-frame clones and omits some. Clonal size and the V and J genes are those of that table, whereas D and trimming came from the DNA. The sample carries about 200,000 clones, 75% to 90% recorded once. Trimming left V 4 bases short and J 4 bases short, with 10 bases between. Germline lookup yields CDR1 SGHTA and CDR2 FQGNSA. This CDR3 has 13 amino acids. The sequenced material came from peripheral blood. This TCR derives from a man in his sixties with acute or convalescent COVID-19. The rearrangement joins TRBV7-2 to TRBJ1-2, with D perhaps matching TRBD1 (5 bases). CDR3 residues: CASSSGLGYGYTF. The CDR3 DNA reads as TGTGCCAGCAGCTCAGGGTTGGGCTATGGCTACACCTTC. The full variable domain, rest sourced from reference TRBV7-2 and TRBJ1-2, is GAGVSQSPSNKVTEKGKDVELRCDPISGHTALYWYRQSLGQGLEFLIYFQGNSAPDKSGLPSDRFSAERTGGSVSTLTIQRTQQEDSAVYLCASSSGLGYGYTFGSGTRLTVV.